What follows are 16 T cell receptor beta chains derived from one specimen sequenced in a study of OX40 agonist ivuxolimab in advanced cancers. Produced via immunoSEQ multiplex PCR; TCRdb's table is partial and in-frame only. The sample comprises 7,500 to 10,000 clones, roughly nine tenths of which are singletons, and 9.5% to 15% rests with the top ten. The sequencing used CD4+ or CD8+ T cells sorted from blood, collected in a trial of the OX40 agonist ivuxolimab. These receptors all stem from an adult with an advanced solid tumor such as melanoma, head and neck, liver or kidney cancer.

The chain combines TRBV5-4 with TRBJ2-1; D may match TRBD1 or TRBD2 (5 bases each). This CDR3 is 16 amino acids long. Trimming left V 0 bases short and J 4 bases short, with 14 bases between. Germline V CDR1 and CDR2: SGHNT, YYREEE (reference sequence). The CDR3 is CASSLASTGLYNEQFF. CDR3 in DNA: TGTGCCAGCAGCTTGGCCAGCACAGGACTTTACAATGAGCAGTTCTTC.

This sequence joins TRBV19 and TRBJ2-5; D is ambiguous. Germline V gene sequence: CDR1 LNHDA, CDR2 SQIVND (reference sequence). V dropped 6 bases and J dropped 2 bases, with 10 bases sitting between them. The CDR3 has 13 residues. CDR3 in amino acids: CASSPGPQETQYF. The CDR3 bases are TGTGCCAGTAGCCCCGGGCCTCAAGAGACCCAGTACTTC.

V usage is TRBV6-4 and J usage is TRBJ2-1; D not certain. Between the trimmed V and J ends, which lost 4 bases and 1 base, there was a span of 5 bases. The length of the CDR3 is 13 residues. Looked up from germline, CDR1 is MRHNA and CDR2 is SNTAGT. The CDR3 reads CASSVESYNEQFF. In nucleotides, the CDR3 is TGTGCCAGCAGTGTGGAATCCTACAATGAGCAGTTCTTC.

The gene calls are TRBV10-3 and TRBJ1-2; D may be TRBD1 (6 bases). Per germline, CDR1 ENHRY and CDR2 SYGVKD. CDR3 length: 13 residues. Trimming took off 4 bases at V and 7 bases at J, with 13 bases between the two ends. CDR3 protein: CAISGDMWAGYTF. Written as DNA, the CDR3 is TGTGCCATCAGTGGGGACATGTGGGCTGGCTACACCTTC.

The chain employs TRBV28 and TRBJ1-2; 9 positions match TRBD1. The germline V gene encodes CDR1 MDHEN and CDR2 SYDVKM. V lost 1 base and J lost 1; bases outside the gene matches: 7. The CDR3 extends over 17 amino acids. The CDR3 loop reads CASSLYRTGVLNYGYTF. The DNA for the CDR3 is TGTGCCAGCAGTTTATATCGGACAGGGGTCCTTAACTATGGCTACACCTTC.

V is TRBV27 and J is TRBJ2-2; 7 bases agree with TRBD2. Germline CDR1 is MNHEY and CDR2 is SMNVEV (reference sequence). The CDR3 has 14 amino acids. V was clipped by 4 bases and J by 4 bases; unmatched bases: 3. CDR3 sequence (DNA): TGTGCCAGCAGTTCGGGGGGTCGCACCGGGGAGCTGTTTTTT. The encoded protein is CASSSGGRTGELFF.

This chain uses TRBV5-1 with TRBJ2-2; D gene unclear. CDR3 size: 17 residues. V was shortened by 0 bases and J by 0 bases, with 12 bases between the two germline ends. Per the germline V gene, CDR1 is SGHRS and CDR2 is YFSETQ. This CDR3 is CASSLGLTASNTGELFF. DNA of the CDR3: TGCGCCAGCAGCTTGGGACTTACTGCTTCGAACACCGGGGAGCTGTTTTTT.

V usage is TRBV6-1 and J usage is TRBJ2-7, with TRBD2 matching 9 bases. Per the germline V gene, CDR1 is MNHNS and CDR2 is SASEGT. The ends lost 8 bases at V and 7 bases at J; junction bases unmatched: 9. CDR3 length equals 13 residues. The CDR3 DNA reads TGTGCCAGCCATACGCGGGAGGGCTTTGAGCAGTACTTC. Protein product: CASHTREGFEQYF.

The chain has TRBV10-3 and TRBJ2-1; TRBD1 aligns across 12 bases. V shed 8 bases, J shed 8 bases, and the junction held 1 base outside the gene matches. The CDR3 extends over 12 amino acids. The germline CDR1 and CDR2 sequences are ENHRY and SYGVKD. The CDR3 is CAIGTGGDEQFF. DNA of the CDR3: TGTGCCATCGGGACAGGGGGCGATGAGCAGTTCTTC.

This clone was recorded only once. V usage is TRBV28 and J usage is TRBJ1-2; D remains unclear. Germline V gives CDR1 MDHEN, CDR2 SYDVKM. This CDR3 contains 14 residues. Trimming removed 6 bases at V and 1 base at J, with 12 bases between. The CDR3 nucleotides are TGTGCCAGCAGGGGTCTTCCCTTTAACTATGGCTACACCTTC. This sequence encodes CASRGLPFNYGYTF.

This clone was observed a single time. The CDR3 region is CAISRQGGNTEAFF. CDR3 DNA: TGTGCCATCAGCCGACAGGGGGGGAACACTGAAGCTTTCTTT. The chain recombines TRBV10-3 with TRBJ1-1; 9 positions agree with TRBD1. The CDR3 loop spans 14 amino acids. Germline assignment: CDR1 ENHRY and CDR2 SYGVKD. The J segment lost 1 base and the V segment lost 6 bases, leaving 3 bases of the junction unmatched.

The chain recombines TRBV9 with TRBJ2-5; 7 nucleotides align to TRBD2. The CDR3 is 18 residues long. Germline V gene sequence: CDR1 SGDLS, CDR2 YYNGEE. Losses at the gene ends were 1 base for V and 5 bases for J; bases not matched to a gene: 17. CDR3 in DNA: TGTGCCAGCAGCGTACACGCCTCTAGCGGTTCGGGGAGGGAGACCCAGTACTTC. Residues: CASSVHASSGSGRETQYF.

The chain is built from TRBV4-1 and TRBJ1-6; 9 nucleotides align to TRBD1. V lost 1 base, J lost 15 bases, and 4 bases stayed unmatched. The CDR3 extends over 13 amino acids. CDR1 MGHRA and CDR2 YSYEKL come from the germline V gene. DNA for the CDR3: TGCGCCAGCAGCCAAGCCGGGACAGGGATCCTCCACTTT. Translation: CASSQAGTGILHF.

The rearrangement uses TRBV28 and TRBJ1-4; TRBD1 is a possible D gene (5 bases). The CDR3 contains 15 residues. Per germline, CDR1 MDHEN and CDR2 SYDVKM. V was clipped by 4 bases and J by 6 bases, with 15 bases between them. The CDR3 here is CASSSSGRGDEKLFF. The CDR3, as DNA: TGTGCCAGCAGTTCATCAGGGAGAGGAGATGAAAAACTGTTTTTT.

The genes are TRBV19 and TRBJ1-5; the match to TRBD1 covers 7 bases. J lost 7 bases, V lost 5 bases, and 11 bases had no gene match. The CDR3 sequence is 15 residues long. Germline V gives CDR1 LNHDA, CDR2 SQIVND (reference sequence). In DNA form, the CDR3 reads TGTGCCAGTAGTCATGGGTGGAGGGGGCAACAGCCCCAGCATTTT. Translating gives CASSHGWRGQQPQHF.

The J gene is TRBJ1-3, the V gene TRBV27; 7 nucleotides align to TRBD1. With V trimmed by 6 bases and J by 4 bases, 9 bases remained unmatched. CDR1 MNHEY and CDR2 SMNVEV come from the germline V gene (reference sequence). CDR3 length: 15 residues. The CDR3, as DNA: TGTGCCAGCAGACCCAAGAGGGGGCCAGGAAACACCATATATTTT. Translation gives CASRPKRGPGNTIYF.